The 10 T cell receptor beta chains below all came from one sample that was sequenced in a study of blood T cell repertoires in COVID-19. Method: immunoSEQ multiplex PCR; TCRdb's copy keeps in-frame clones and lacks some. The data hold 180,000 or so clones, with 85% to 90% observed a single time. Sequencing input: peripheral blood. The source is a person aged 70 to 80 with COVID-19, enrolled during active disease.

This clone was counted a few times. The V and J genes are TRBV5-4 and TRBJ2-2; 9 bases are a match to TRBD2. This CDR3 has 15 residues. Germline trimming cut 0 bases from V and 6 bases from J; bases unmatched to any gene: 3. Germline V gene data show CDR1 as SGHNT and CDR2 as YYREEE (reference sequence). The CDR3 protein is CASSLVGTSPGELFF. The DNA for the CDR3 is TGTGCCAGCAGCTTGGTAGGGACTAGCCCCGGGGAGCTGTTTTTT.

This clone appeared once. The chain uses TRBV5-3 and TRBJ2-2; D gene unclear. TRBV5-3 is marked as an open reading frame, function uncertain. The V end lost 3 bases, the J end lost 7 bases, and 13 bases lay between the germline ends. The CDR3 is 14 amino acids. The CDR3 region has the DNA TGTGCCAGAAGCTCGTCGCGAGAGAGCGGGGAGCTGTTTTTT. Encoded protein: CARSSSRESGELFF.

This clone occurred once. The chain employs TRBV7-3 and TRBJ2-7, with TRBD2 matching 7 bases. CDR1 is SGHTA, CDR2 FQGTGA, per germline. The CDR3 is 15 residues long. V lost 1 base, J lost 6 bases, and 9 bases stayed unmatched. CDR3 amino acids: CASSLKAGRQAEQYF. CDR3 DNA: TGTGCCAGCAGCTTAAAAGCCGGGAGGCAGGCCGAGCAGTACTTC.

This chain connects TRBV24-1 to TRBJ2-5; 9 positions match TRBD1. This CDR3 has 15 residues. The ends lost 4 bases at V and 1 base at J; junction bases unmatched: 3. The V gene's germline CDR1 is KGHDR and CDR2 SFDVKD. The CDR3 region is CATSEGQGPQETQYF. The CDR3 nucleotides read TGTGCCACCAGTGAGGGACAGGGACCCCAAGAGACCCAGTACTTC.

The chain's CDR3 is CASSLGQGGYNEQFF. CDR3 coding DNA: TGTGCCAGCAGCCTCGGACAGGGAGGGTATAATGAGCAGTTCTTC. J is TRBJ2-1 and V is TRBV7-3; weak D call: TRBD1 (8 bases). Trimming pared 5 bases from V and 7 bases from J, leaving 18 bases between. Germline V gene sequence: CDR1 SGHTA, CDR2 FQGTGA. The CDR3 covers 15 residues.

The V and J genes are TRBV6-5 and TRBJ2-7, with D possibly TRBD2 on 6 matching bases. The CDR3 is 12 amino acids. The V gene's germline CDR1 is MNHEY and CDR2 SVGAGI. V was pared by 6 bases and J by 1 base, with 7 bases between. In nucleotides, the CDR3 is TGTGCCAGCAGCGGGACTTCCTACGAGCAGTACTTC. Residues: CASSGTSYEQYF.

V and J are TRBV5-5 and TRBJ1-1; D is unresolved. V lost 3 bases, J lost 5 bases, and 11 bases lay in between. CDR3 length equals 13 residues. Germline V CDR1 and CDR2: SGHKS, YYEKEE (reference sequence). CDR3 amino acids: CASSWEGWTEAFF. In DNA, the CDR3 is TGTGCCAGCAGCTGGGAGGGATGGACTGAAGCTTTCTTT.

The rearrangement joins TRBV19 to TRBJ2-1; D is unclear. Germline values: CDR1 LNHDA, CDR2 SQIVND (reference sequence). Trimming cost V 3 bases and J 0 bases, with 6 bases left between them. CDR3 length equals 14 residues. In nucleotides, the CDR3 is TGTGCCAGTAGTATCATTTTCTCCTACAATGAGCAGTTCTTC. Its protein is CASSIIFSYNEQFF.

This chain uses TRBV27 with TRBJ1-5; D is possibly TRBD1 (6 bases). V was clipped by 6 bases and J by 0 bases, with 15 bases between them. Looked up from germline, CDR1 is MNHEY and CDR2 is SMNVEV (reference sequence). The length of the CDR3 is 16 residues. The CDR3, as DNA: TGTGCCAGCAGCCCAGACAGGAGGAATAGCAATCAGCCCCAGCATTTT. It translates to CASSPDRRNSNQPQHF.

The genes are TRBV5-1 and TRBJ2-7; no definite D call. CDR3 length equals 14 residues. Germline V gene data show CDR1 as SGHRS and CDR2 as YFSETQ. Trimming pared 0 bases from V and 1 base from J, leaving 8 bases between. The CDR3 region is CASSLAGRSYEQYF. The DNA for the CDR3 is TGCGCCAGCAGCTTGGCTGGCAGATCCTACGAGCAGTACTTC.